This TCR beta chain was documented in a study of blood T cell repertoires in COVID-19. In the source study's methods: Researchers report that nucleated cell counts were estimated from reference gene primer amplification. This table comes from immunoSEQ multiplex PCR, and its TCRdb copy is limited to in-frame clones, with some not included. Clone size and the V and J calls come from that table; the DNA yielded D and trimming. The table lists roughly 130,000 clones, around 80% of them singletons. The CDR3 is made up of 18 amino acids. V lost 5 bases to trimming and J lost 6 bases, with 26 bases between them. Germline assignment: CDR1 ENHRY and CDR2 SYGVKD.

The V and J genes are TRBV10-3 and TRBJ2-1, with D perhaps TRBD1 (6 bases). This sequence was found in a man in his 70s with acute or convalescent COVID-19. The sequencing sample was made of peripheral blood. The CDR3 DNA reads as TGTGCCATCAGTAGCCGAAGACAGGAAATGGGGCCGGGCAATGAGCAGTTCTTC. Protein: CAISSRRQEMGPGNEQFF.